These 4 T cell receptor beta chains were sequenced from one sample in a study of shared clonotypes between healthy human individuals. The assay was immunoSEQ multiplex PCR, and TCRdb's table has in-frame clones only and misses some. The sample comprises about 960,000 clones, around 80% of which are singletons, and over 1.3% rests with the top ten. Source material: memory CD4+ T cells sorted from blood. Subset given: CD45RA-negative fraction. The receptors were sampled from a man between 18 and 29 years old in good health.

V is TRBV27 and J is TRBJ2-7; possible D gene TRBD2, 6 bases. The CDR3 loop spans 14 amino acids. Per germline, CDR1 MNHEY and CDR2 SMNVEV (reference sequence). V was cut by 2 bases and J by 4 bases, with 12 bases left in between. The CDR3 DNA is TGTGCCAGCAGTTTACGGGGGAAGTTATACGAGCAGTACTTC. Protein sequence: CASSLRGKLYEQYF.

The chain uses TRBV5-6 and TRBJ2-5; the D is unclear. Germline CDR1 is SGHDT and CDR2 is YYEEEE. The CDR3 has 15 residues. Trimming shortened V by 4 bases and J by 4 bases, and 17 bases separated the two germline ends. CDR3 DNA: TGTGCCAGCAGCACCTCAAGGTGGGGAACAGAGACCCAGTACTTC. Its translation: CASSTSRWGTETQYF.

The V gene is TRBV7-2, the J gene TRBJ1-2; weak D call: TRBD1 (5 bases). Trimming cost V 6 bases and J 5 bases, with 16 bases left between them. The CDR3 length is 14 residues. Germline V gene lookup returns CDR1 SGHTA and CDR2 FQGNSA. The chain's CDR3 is CASRMTDLCYGYTF. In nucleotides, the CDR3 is TGTGCCAGCAGGATGACAGACCTCTGTTATGGCTACACCTTC. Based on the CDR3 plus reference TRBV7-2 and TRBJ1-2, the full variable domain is GAGVSQSPSNKVTEKGKDVELRCDPISGHTALYWYRQSLGQGLEFLIYFQGNSAPDKSGLPSDRFSAERTGGSVSTLTIQRTQQEDSAVYLCASRMTDLCYGYTFGSGTRLTVV.

CDR3 protein: CASSGGLRHGYTF. CDR3 in DNA: TGTGCCAGCAGTGGGGGTCTGAGGCATGGCTACACCTTC. This chain links TRBV25-1 with TRBJ1-2; D is ambiguous. V was clipped by 4 bases and J by 6 bases, with 12 bases between them. CDR3 length equals 13 residues. Per germline, CDR1 MGHDK and CDR2 SYGVNS.